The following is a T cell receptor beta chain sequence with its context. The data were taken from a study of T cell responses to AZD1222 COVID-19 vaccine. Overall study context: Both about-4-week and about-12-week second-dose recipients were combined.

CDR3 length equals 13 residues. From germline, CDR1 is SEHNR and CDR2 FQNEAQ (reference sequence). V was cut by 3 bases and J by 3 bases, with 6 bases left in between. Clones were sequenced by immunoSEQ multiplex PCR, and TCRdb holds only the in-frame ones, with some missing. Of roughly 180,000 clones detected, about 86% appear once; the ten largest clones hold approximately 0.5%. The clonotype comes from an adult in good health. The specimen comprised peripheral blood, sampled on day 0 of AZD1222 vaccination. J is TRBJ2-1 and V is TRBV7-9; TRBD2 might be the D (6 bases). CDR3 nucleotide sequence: TGTGCCAGCAGCTTCGGGGGCTACAATGAGCAGTTCTTC. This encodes CASSFGGYNEQFF.